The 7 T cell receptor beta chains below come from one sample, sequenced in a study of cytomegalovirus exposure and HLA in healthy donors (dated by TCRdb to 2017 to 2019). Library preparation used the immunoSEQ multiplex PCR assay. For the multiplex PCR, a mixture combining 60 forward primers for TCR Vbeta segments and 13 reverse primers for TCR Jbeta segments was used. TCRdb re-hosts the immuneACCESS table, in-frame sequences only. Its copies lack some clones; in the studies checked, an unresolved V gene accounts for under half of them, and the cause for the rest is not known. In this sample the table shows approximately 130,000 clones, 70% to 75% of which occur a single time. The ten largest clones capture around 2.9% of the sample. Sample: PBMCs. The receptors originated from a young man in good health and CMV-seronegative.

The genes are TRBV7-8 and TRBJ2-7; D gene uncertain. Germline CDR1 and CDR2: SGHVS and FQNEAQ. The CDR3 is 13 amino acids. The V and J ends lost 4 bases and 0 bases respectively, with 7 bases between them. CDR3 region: CASSYHSSYEQYF. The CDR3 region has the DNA TGTGCCAGCAGCTACCATAGCTCCTACGAGCAGTACTTC.

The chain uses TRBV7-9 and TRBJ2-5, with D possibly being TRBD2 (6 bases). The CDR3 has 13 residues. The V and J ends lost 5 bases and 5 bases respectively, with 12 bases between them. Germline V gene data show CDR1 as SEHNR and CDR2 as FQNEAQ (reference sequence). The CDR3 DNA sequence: TGTGCCAGCAGCCCCGGAGGGTGGGAGACCCAGTACTTC. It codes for CASSPGGWETQYF.

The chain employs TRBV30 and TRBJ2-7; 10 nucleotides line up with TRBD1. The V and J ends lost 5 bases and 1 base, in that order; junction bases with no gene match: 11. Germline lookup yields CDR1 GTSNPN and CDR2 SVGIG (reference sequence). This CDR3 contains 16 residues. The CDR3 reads CAWAKGPGQGSYEQYF. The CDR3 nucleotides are TGTGCCTGGGCTAAAGGGCCGGGACAGGGGTCCTACGAGCAGTACTTC.

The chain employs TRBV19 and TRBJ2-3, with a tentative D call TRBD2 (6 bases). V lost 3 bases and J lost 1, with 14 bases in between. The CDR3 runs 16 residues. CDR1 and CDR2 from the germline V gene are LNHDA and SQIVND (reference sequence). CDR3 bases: TGTGCCAGTAGTATGACCGGGACTTGGGGCACAGATACGCAGTATTTT. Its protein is CASSMTGTWGTDTQYF.

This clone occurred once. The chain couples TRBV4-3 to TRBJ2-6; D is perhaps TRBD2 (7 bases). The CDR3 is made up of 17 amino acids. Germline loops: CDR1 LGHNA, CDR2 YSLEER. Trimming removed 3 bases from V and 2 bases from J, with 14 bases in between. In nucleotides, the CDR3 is TGCGCCAGCAGCCAGGCCGGGGGGCTTGCTGGGGCCAACGTCCTGACTTTC. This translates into CASSQAGGLAGANVLTF.

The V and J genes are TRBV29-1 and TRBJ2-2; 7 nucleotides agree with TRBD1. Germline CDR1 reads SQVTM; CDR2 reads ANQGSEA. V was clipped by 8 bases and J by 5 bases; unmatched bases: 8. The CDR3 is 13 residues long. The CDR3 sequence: CSTRDSATGELFF. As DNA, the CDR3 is TGCAGCACAAGGGACAGCGCGACCGGGGAGCTGTTTTTT.

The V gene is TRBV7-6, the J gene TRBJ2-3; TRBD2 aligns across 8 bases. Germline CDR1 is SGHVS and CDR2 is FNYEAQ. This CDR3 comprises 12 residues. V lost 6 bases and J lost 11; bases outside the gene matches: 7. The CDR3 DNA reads TGTGCCAGCAGGCAAACTAGCGGTGGGCAGTATTTT. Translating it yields CASRQTSGGQYF.